Listed below are T cell receptor beta chains from one sample, sequenced in a study of patients and donors after allogeneic stem cell transplantation. TCRdb re-analysed the RT-PCR reads in MiXCR, keeping a single row per CDR3 protein. This table has 400,000 to 450,000 distinct CDR3 sequences, roughly 16% appearing once. The sample was blood, either unsorted or a sorted T cell fraction (not recorded which). Source of these receptors: a human donor who was either an allogeneic HSCT recipient or a stem cell or donor lymphocyte infusion donor (not recorded which). It is not recorded whose cells these are; they may come from a transplant donor. CDR3s include the opening cysteine and the closing phenylalanine or tryptophan. Each record gives: V gene, J gene, clone size, D gene, CDR3 protein, CDR3 DNA. A D gene is named only where the DNA matches it firmly. Part of the rows lack a size; the others show once, few, many or a class for expanded clones.

v_gene: TRBV10-2; j_gene: TRBJ2-1; abundance: few; d_gene: .; CDR3aa: CASSEPGADWAIFAYNEQFF; CDR3nt: TGCGCCAGCAGTGAGCCGGGTGCCGATTGGGCCATTTTTGCCTACAATGAGCAGTTCTTC
v_gene: TRBV6-1; j_gene: TRBJ2-1; abundance: few; d_gene: TRBD2; CDR3aa: CASKLGLANEQFF; CDR3nt: TGTGCCAGCAAACTAGGACTAGCGAATGAGCAGTTCTTC
v_gene: TRBV5-1; j_gene: TRBJ1-2; abundance: .; d_gene: .; CDR3aa: CASSSGVAAGFGYTF; CDR3nt: TGCGCCAGCAGCTCCGGGGTGGCGGCGGGGTTTGGCTACACCTTC
v_gene: TRBV7-6; j_gene: TRBJ1-1; abundance: .; d_gene: TRBD1; CDR3aa: CASSLDQGGNTEAFF; CDR3nt: TGTGCCAGCAGCTTAGATCAGGGGGGAAACACTGAAGCTTTCTTT
v_gene: TRBV24-1; j_gene: TRBJ2-7; abundance: few; d_gene: .; CDR3aa: CATSDPRGQTGSSYEQYF; CDR3nt: TGTGCCACCAGTGATCCGCGGGGCCAGACAGGGAGCTCCTACGAGCAGTACTTC
v_gene: TRBV27; j_gene: TRBJ2-3; abundance: .; d_gene: TRBD2; CDR3aa: CASSLTSGGLNTQYF; CDR3nt: TGTGCCAGCAGTTTGACTAGCGGGGGCCTCAATACGCAGTATTTT
v_gene: TRBV20-1; j_gene: TRBJ2-7; abundance: .; d_gene: TRBD1; CDR3aa: CSARFPGQSYEQYF; CDR3nt: TGCAGTGCCCGCTTCCCGGGACAGAGCTACGAGCAGTACTTC
v_gene: TRBV2; j_gene: TRBJ2-7; abundance: .; d_gene: .; CDR3aa: CASSGIIYYEQYF; CDR3nt: TGTGCCAGCTCAGGGATCATCTACTACGAGCAGTACTTC
v_gene: TRBV6-1; j_gene: TRBJ2-3; abundance: .; d_gene: .; CDR3aa: CASSDGPGPDTQYF; CDR3nt: TGTGCCAGCAGTGACGGACCCGGCCCCGATACGCAGTATTTT
v_gene: TRBV15; j_gene: TRBJ2-3; abundance: .; d_gene: .; CDR3aa: CATSRGSRTSTDTQYF; CDR3nt: TGTGCCACCAGCAGAGGGTCCCGTACGAGCACAGATACGCAGTATTTT
v_gene: TRBV30; j_gene: TRBJ1-1; abundance: .; d_gene: .; CDR3aa: CAYDQGMNTEAFF; CDR3nt: TGTGCCTACGACCAGGGGATGAACACTGAAGCTTTCTTT
v_gene: TRBV5-1; j_gene: TRBJ2-2; abundance: .; d_gene: TRBD2; CDR3aa: CASSYATSGVTGELFF; CDR3nt: TGCGCCAGCAGCTATGCGACTAGCGGGGTCACCGGGGAGCTGTTTTTT
v_gene: TRBV7-3; j_gene: TRBJ2-5; abundance: few; d_gene: TRBD2; CDR3aa: CASSAVVASGKSQETQYF; CDR3nt: TGTGCCAGCAGCGCTGTCGTGGCTAGCGGCAAAAGCCAAGAGACCCAGTACTTC
v_gene: TRBV20-1; j_gene: TRBJ2-3; abundance: .; d_gene: TRBD2; CDR3aa: CSAGKIRLADRTDTQYF; CDR3nt: TGCAGTGCTGGAAAGATAAGACTAGCGGACCGCACAGATACGCAGTATTTT
v_gene: TRBV4-1; j_gene: TRBJ2-5; abundance: many; d_gene: TRBD2; CDR3aa: CASSQAGTRIEETQYF; CDR3nt: TGCGCCAGCAGCCAGGCCGGGACTAGAATCGAGGAGACCCAGTACTTC
v_gene: TRBV19; j_gene: TRBJ2-2; abundance: few; d_gene: TRBD1; CDR3aa: CASSIQTGRTGELFF; CDR3nt: TGTGCCAGTAGTATACAGACAGGGCGCACCGGGGAGCTGTTTTTT
v_gene: TRBV14; j_gene: TRBJ1-2; abundance: few; d_gene: .; CDR3aa: CASSPSDRNYGYTF; CDR3nt: TGTGCCAGCAGCCCATCGGACAGAAACTATGGCTACACCTTC
v_gene: TRBV4-3; j_gene: TRBJ2-2; abundance: .; d_gene: .; CDR3aa: CASSQDPLTGELFF; CDR3nt: TGCGCCAGCAGCCAAGACCCCCTTACCGGGGAGCTGTTTTTT
v_gene: TRBV4-3; j_gene: TRBJ1-3; abundance: .; d_gene: .; CDR3aa: CASSQDSKGPGNTIYF; CDR3nt: TGCGCCAGCAGCCAAGACTCTAAAGGGCCTGGAAACACCATATATTTT
v_gene: TRBV12-3/TRBV12-4; j_gene: TRBJ2-3; abundance: .; d_gene: TRBD2; CDR3aa: CASSLSGGNTDTQYF; CDR3nt: TGTGCCAGCAGTTTAAGCGGGGGGAACACAGATACGCAGTATTTT
v_gene: TRBV4-3; j_gene: TRBJ1-3; abundance: .; d_gene: .; CDR3aa: CASSQDYGNTIYF; CDR3nt: TGCGCCAGCAGCCAAGATTACGGAAACACCATATATTTT
v_gene: TRBV19; j_gene: TRBJ1-1; abundance: .; d_gene: .; CDR3aa: CASSTQGRVRNTEAFF; CDR3nt: TGTGCCAGTAGTACGCAGGGGCGGGTAAGGAACACTGAAGCTTTCTTT
v_gene: TRBV27; j_gene: TRBJ2-7; abundance: .; d_gene: .; CDR3aa: CASSPLASSYEQYF; CDR3nt: TGTGCCAGCAGCCCTCTAGCAAGCTCCTACGAGCAGTACTTC
v_gene: TRBV20-1; j_gene: TRBJ2-7; abundance: few; d_gene: .; CDR3aa: CSARDGDRRAYEQYF; CDR3nt: TGCAGTGCTAGAGATGGCGACAGGCGGGCCTACGAGCAGTACTTC
v_gene: TRBV6-5; j_gene: TRBJ2-7; abundance: few; d_gene: .; CDR3aa: CASSYKIGQKLNYEQYF; CDR3nt: TGTGCCAGCAGTTACAAGATCGGGCAGAAACTTAACTACGAGCAGTACTTC
v_gene: TRBV6-1; j_gene: TRBJ2-1; abundance: .; d_gene: TRBD2; CDR3aa: CASRFLAGGPNEQFF; CDR3nt: TGTGCCAGCAGATTTCTAGCGGGGGGGCCCAATGAGCAGTTCTTC
v_gene: TRBV6-5; j_gene: TRBJ1-4; abundance: few; d_gene: .; CDR3aa: CASSYSGQVERTNEKLFF; CDR3nt: TGTGCCAGCAGTTACTCGGGGCAGGTGGAGCGAACTAATGAAAAACTGTTTTTT
v_gene: TRBV7-3; j_gene: TRBJ2-3; abundance: few; d_gene: TRBD2; CDR3aa: CASSLIGQREWRDTQYF; CDR3nt: TGTGCCAGCAGCTTAATCGGCCAGCGGGAGTGGAGAGATACGCAGTATTTT
v_gene: TRBV29-1; j_gene: TRBJ1-2; abundance: .; d_gene: .; CDR3aa: CSAAAGSGYTF; CDR3nt: TGCAGCGCCGCAGCAGGGTCCGGCTACACCTTC